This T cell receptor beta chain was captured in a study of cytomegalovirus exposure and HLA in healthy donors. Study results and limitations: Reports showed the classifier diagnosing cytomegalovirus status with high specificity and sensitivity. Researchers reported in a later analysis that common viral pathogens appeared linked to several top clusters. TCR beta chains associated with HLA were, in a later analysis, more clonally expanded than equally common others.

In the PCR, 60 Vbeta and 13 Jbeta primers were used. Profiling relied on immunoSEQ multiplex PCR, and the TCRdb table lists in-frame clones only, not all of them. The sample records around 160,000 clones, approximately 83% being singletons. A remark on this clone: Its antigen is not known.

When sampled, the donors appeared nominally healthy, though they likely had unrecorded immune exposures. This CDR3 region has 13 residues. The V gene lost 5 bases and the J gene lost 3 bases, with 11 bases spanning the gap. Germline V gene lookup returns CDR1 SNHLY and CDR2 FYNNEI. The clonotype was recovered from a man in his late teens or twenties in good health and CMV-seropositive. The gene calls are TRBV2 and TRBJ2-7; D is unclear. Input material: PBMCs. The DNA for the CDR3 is TGTGCCAGCAGTACAGACGGTCACTACGAGCAGTACTTC. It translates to CASSTDGHYEQYF.